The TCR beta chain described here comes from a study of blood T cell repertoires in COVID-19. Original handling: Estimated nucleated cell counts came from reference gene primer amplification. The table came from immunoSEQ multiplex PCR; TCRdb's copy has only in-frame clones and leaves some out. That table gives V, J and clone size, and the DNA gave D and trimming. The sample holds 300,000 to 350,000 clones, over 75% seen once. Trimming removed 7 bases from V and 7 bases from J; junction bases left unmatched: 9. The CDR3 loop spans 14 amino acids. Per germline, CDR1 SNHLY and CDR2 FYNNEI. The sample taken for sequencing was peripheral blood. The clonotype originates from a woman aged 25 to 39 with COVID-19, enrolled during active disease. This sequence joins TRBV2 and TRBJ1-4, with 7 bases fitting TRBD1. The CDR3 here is CASMRQGWGEKLFF. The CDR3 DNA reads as TGTGCCAGCATGAGACAGGGTTGGGGTGAAAAACTGTTTTTT.